This T cell receptor beta chain appears in the sequencing data of a study of blood T cell repertoires in COVID-19 (dated by TCRdb to the early 2020s). Turning to the overall study: Samples from collaborators originated in the United States, Italy and Spain and spanned both the acute and convalescent phases of COVID-19. The repertoires were made available in a free public database intended to serve as a resource for research on the immune response to SARS-CoV-2. Subjects who had been exposed to COVID-19, were actively infected with it, or had recovered from it provided the deeply sampled blood TCRbeta repertoires that made up the dataset. The samples were drawn from two sources: the first 160 participants of the ongoing ImmuneRACE study, and over 950 subjects contributed by 6 global collaborators. The prospective study material was composed of cDNA or gDNA derived from T cells, B-cell-depleted T cells, or PBMCs. A de-identified subject ID, COVID-19 status, age in years and sex were almost always included in the sample metadata. Where available, HLA class I and class II types were taken from metadata supplied by the sample provider and were not determined by assay-based typing.

One collaborating source in Seattle enrolled patients while the patients were actively infected and followed the patients over time throughout the course of disease. The collaborating institutions used their own protocols to collect whole blood in K2EDTA tubes. For TCRbeta analysis, collaborator samples were shipped as frozen whole blood, as isolated PBMCs, or as DNA extracted from either sample type. As to this clone: Its antigen is still unknown. No clone much larger than this one lies a single base away; base qualities are absent.

The germline V gene sets CDR1 to MDHEN and CDR2 to SYDVKM. The CDR3 sequence holds 16 residues, the cysteine and phenylalanine included. CDR3 DNA is the only sequence kept; it has 48 bases, read in frame from the first base. Relative to germline, V is missing 2 bases and J is missing 0 bases, with 4 bases of the junction outside any gene match. The immunoSEQ Assay, a bias-controlled multiplex PCR, was used to amplify TCRbeta CDR3 regions from genomic DNA. Processing in the source paper ran as follows. Within the assay, amplification of reference gene primers was used to estimate how many nucleated cells each sample contained. To quantify the absolute abundance of each unique TCRbeta CDR3 rearrangement, sequence reads were collapsed and filtered. For each sample, productive Simpson clonality was calculated by taking the square root of Simpson's diversity index across productive rearrangements. The clones in this table, taken by TCRdb from immuneACCESS, are in-frame only. Not every clone is retained; where verified, under half of the shortfall comes from an unresolved V gene, and the cause of the rest is unknown. The V and J calls and clone size are taken from that table; D and trimming were inferred from the DNA. Within this sample are about 260,000 clones, with roughly 86% of them counted one time only. Roughly 5% of the sample lies in the top ten.

Overall results and qualifications from the work: The quantity of clinical and demographic metadata differed by source and by participant and was supplied without curation.

In this chain, TRBV28 is recombined with TRBJ2-1, with 7 central nucleotides matching TRBD2. This TCR derives from a woman aged 60-75 years with COVID-19, enrolled during active disease. Source material: peripheral blood. The DNA sequence is TGTGCCAGCAGTTTAGGGGCTAGCGGCTCCTACAATGAGCAGTTCTTC. Translation gives CASSLGASGSYNEQFF.